The entry below gives a single T cell receptor (beta chain) sequence along with its context. Trimming cost V 6 bases and J 2 bases, with 21 bases left between them. The CDR3 is 17 residues long. Germline-derived CDR1 and CDR2 are SNHLY and FYNNEI. This entry is derived from a study of blood T cell repertoires in COVID-19. The overall study: The United States, Italy and Spain were the sources of the acute and convalescent COVID-19 samples. PBMCs, B-cell-depleted T cells, or T cells provided the cDNA or gDNA that made up the material.

TCRdb's table, derived via immunoSEQ multiplex PCR, lists solely in-frame clones and lacks some. The sample holds 20,000 to 25,000 clones, approximately 92% seen once. This TCR came from a human donor in a cohort sampled during active COVID-19. Sequencing was done on a sample of peripheral blood. The gene calls are TRBV2 and TRBJ2-3; maybe TRBD2 (6 bases). The CDR3 region is CASRRGVGTPSTDTQYF. In nucleotides, the CDR3 is TGTGCCAGCAGGAGGGGCGTGGGGACTCCATCCACAGATACGCAGTATTTT.